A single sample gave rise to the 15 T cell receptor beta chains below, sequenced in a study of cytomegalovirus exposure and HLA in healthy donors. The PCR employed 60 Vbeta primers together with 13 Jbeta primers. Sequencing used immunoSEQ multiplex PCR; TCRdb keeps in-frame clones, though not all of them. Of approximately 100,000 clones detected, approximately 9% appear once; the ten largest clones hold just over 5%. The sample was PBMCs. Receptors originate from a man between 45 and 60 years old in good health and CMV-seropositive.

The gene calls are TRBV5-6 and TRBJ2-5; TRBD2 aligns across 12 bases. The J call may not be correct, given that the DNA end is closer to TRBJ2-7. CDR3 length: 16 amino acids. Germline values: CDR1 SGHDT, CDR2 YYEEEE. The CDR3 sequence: CASSSSGRERGYEQYF. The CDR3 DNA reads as TGTGCCAGCAGCTCTAGCGGGAGGGAGAGAGGTTACGAGCAGTACTTC.

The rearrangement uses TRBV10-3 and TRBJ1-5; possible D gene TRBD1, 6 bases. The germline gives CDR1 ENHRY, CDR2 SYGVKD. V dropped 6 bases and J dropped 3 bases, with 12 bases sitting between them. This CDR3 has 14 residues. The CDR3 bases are TGTGCCATCAGACAGGGCCCTACCAATCAGCCCCAGCATTTT. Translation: CAIRQGPTNQPQHF.

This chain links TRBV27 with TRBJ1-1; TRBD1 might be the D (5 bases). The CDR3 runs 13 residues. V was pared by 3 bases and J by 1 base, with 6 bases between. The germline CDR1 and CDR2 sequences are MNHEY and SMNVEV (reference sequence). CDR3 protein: CASSFTGNTEAFF. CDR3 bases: TGTGCCAGCAGTTTTACAGGGAACACTGAAGCTTTCTTT.

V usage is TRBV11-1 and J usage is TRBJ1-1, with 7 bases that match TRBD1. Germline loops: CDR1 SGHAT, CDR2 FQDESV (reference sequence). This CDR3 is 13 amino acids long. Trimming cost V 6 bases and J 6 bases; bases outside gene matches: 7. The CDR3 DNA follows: TGTGCCAGCAGTGCCGAGGGGGCGGCTGAAGCTTTCTTT. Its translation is CASSAEGAAEAFF.

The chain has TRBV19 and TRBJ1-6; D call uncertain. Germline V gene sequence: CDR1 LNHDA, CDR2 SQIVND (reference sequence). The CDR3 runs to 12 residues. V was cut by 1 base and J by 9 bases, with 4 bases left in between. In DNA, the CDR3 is TGTGCCAGTAGTATAGGAGGTTCACCCCTCCACTTT. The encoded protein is CASSIGGSPLHF.

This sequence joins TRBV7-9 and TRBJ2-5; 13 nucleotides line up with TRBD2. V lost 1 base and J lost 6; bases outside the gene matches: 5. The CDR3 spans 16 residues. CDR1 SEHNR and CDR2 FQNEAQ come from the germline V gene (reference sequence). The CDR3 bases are TGTGCCAGCAGCTTAGGGACTAGCGGGAGCAGACAGACCCAGTACTTC. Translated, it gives CASSLGTSGSRQTQYF.

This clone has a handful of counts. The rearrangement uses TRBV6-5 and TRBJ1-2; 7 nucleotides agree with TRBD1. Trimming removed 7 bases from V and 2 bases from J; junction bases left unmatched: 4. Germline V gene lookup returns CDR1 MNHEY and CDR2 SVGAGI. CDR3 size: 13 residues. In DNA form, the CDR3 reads TGTGCCAGCACCCAGGGGGAGAACTATGGCTACACCTTC. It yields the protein CASTQGENYGYTF.

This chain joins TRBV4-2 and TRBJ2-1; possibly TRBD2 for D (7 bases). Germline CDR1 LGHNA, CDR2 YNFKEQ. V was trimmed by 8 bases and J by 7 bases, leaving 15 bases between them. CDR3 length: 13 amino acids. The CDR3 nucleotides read TGTGCCAGCGGAAGGGGGGGAGTGAATGAGCAGTTCTTC. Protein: CASGRGGVNEQFF.

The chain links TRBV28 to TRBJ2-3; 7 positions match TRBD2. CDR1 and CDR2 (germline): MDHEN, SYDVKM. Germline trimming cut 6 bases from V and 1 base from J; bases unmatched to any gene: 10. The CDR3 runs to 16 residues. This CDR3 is CASSSFGEGGTDTQYF. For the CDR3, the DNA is TGTGCCAGCAGCTCCTTCGGGGAGGGAGGCACAGATACGCAGTATTTT. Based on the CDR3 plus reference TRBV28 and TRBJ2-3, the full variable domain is DVKVTQSSRYLVKRTGEKVFLECVQDMDHENMFWYRQDPGLGLRLIYFSYDVKMKEKGDIPEGYSVSREKKERFSLILESASTNQTSMYLCASSSFGEGGTDTQYFGPGTRLTVL.

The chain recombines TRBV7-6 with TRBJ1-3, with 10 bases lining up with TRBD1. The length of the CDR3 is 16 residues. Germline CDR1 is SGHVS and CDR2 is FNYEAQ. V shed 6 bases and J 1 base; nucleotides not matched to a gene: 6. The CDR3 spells CASRNPGQGSGNTIYF. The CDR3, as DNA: TGTGCCAGCAGAAACCCGGGACAGGGGTCTGGAAACACCATATATTTT.

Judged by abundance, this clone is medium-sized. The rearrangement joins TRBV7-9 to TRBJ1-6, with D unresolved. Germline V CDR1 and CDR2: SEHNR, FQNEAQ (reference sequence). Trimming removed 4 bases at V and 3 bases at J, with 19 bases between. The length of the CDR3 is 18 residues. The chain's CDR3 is CASSSVTSGPYYNSPLHF. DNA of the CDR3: TGTGCCAGCAGCTCCGTGACAAGCGGACCCTACTATAATTCACCCCTCCACTTT.

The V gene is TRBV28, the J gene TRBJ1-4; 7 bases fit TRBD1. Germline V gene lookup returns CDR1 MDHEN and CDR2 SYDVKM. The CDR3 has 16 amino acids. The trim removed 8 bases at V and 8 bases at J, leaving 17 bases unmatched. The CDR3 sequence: CASLVRLTGVGEKLFF. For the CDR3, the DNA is TGTGCCAGCCTAGTGAGACTTACAGGGGTAGGAGAAAAACTGTTTTTT.

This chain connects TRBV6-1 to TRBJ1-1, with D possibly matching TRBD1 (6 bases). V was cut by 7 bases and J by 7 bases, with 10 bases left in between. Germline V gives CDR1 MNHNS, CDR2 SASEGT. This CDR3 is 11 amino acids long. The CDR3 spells CASTRQDEAFF. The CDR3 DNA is TGTGCCAGCACCCGACAGGATGAAGCTTTCTTT.

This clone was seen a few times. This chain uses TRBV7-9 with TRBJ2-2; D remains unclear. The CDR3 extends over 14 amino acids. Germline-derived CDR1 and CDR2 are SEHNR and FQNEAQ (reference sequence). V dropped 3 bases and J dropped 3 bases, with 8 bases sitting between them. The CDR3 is CASSFRIDTGELFF. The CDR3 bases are TGTGCCAGCAGCTTCCGCATAGACACCGGGGAGCTGTTTTTT.

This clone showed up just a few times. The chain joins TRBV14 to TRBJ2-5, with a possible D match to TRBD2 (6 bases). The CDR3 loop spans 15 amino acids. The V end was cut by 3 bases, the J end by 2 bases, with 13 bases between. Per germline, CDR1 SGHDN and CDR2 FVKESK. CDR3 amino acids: CASSQVGRSQETQYF. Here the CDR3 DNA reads TGTGCCAGCAGCCAGGTGGGGAGGTCTCAAGAGACCCAGTACTTC.